The rows below give T cell receptor beta chains drawn from one sample of a study of pediatric ulcerative colitis. Some clones are missing from TCRdb's copy, which holds only in-frame ones; the method was immunoSEQ multiplex PCR. This repertoire shows roughly 25,000 clones, roughly 70% found once; its top ten account for about 7.8%. Source material: gut tissue. These receptors originate from a boy younger than 18 with severe ulcerative colitis. Each CDR3 is given with its conserved first and last residue. The D gene is left open where the match is weak. Size tells how often a clone was seen (once, few, many) or the class of an expanded clone, and some rows leave it out.

>-|-|TRBV30|TRBJ2-2
TGTGCCTGGAGCCAGTCAGGGGAGCTGTTTTTT
CAWSQSGELFF
>-|-|TRBV30|TRBJ1-3
TGTGCCTGGGTAGGGGAACTCTACTCTGGAAACACCATATATTTT
CAWVGELYSGNTIYF
>few|-|TRBV7-2|TRBJ2-7
TGTGCCAGCAGTTTGCTCTACGAGCAGTACTTC
CASSLLYEQYF
>-|-|TRBV6-6|TRBJ1-2
TGTGCCAGCAGTTACACAGCGGAGGGCTACACCTTC
CASSYTAEGYTF
>-|TRBD1|TRBV7-2|TRBJ2-2
TGTGCCAGCAGCTTACAGGGGGTGGGTGGGCTGTTTTTT
CASSLQGVGGLFF
>few|TRBD2|TRBV13|TRBJ2-1
TGTGCCAGCAGCTTAGTAGGGGGACTAGTGGAGAATTATGAGCAGTTCTTC
CASSLVGGLVENYEQFF
>once|-|TRBV7-9|TRBJ1-1
TGTGCCAGCAGCTTAAACCGGGGGGCTTTCTTT
CASSLNRGAFF
>once|TRBD1|TRBV7-9|TRBJ1-1
TGTGCCAGCAGCTTACCGACAGGGGGAGGTGAAGCTTTCTTT
CASSLPTGGGEAFF
>-|-|TRBV5-1|TRBJ2-7
TGCGCCAGCAGCTTGGTGTCGGGTAACGCCGAGCAGTACTTC
CASSLVSGNAEQYF
>-|-|TRBV7-9|TRBJ2-7
TGTGCCAGCAGCTTAGGGTTCTCTGAGCAGTACTTC
CASSLGFSEQYF
>-|-|TRBV30|TRBJ2-7
TGTGCCTGGAGTAGGGGGACTCTAGGCGAGCAGTACTTC
CAWSRGTLGEQYF
>-|TRBD2|TRBV11-2|TRBJ2-7
TGTGCCAGCAGCTTAGATTGGTCCCTAGCGGGAGAAACCTACGAGCAGTACTTC
CASSLDWSLAGETYEQYF
>-|TRBD1|TRBV30|TRBJ2-5
TGTGCCGGACAGGGTTGGGGGGAGACCCAGTACTTC
CAGQGWGETQYF
>few|-|TRBV6-5|TRBJ2-3
TGTGCCAGCGGGAGCACAGATACGCAGTATTTT
CASGSTDTQYF
>-|-|TRBV2|TRBJ1-2
TGTGCCAGCGTGGGACAAAGCTCCTATGGCTACACCTTC
CASVGQSSYGYTF
>-|-|TRBV5-1|TRBJ1-1
TGCGCCAGCAGCCCCTACGGGGGGGGCGGGGGAACTGAAGCTTTCTTT
CASSPYGGGGGTEAFF
>-|TRBD2|TRBV7-9|TRBJ2-1
TGTGCCAGCAGCTTTGCGGGAGGGAGTGATGAGCAGTTCTTC
CASSFAGGSDEQFF
>-|TRBD1|TRBV7-2|TRBJ2-7
TGTGCCAGCAGCCCCGGGACAGGCTTCTACGAGCAGTACTTC
CASSPGTGFYEQYF
>once|-|TRBV4-3|TRBJ2-1
TGCGCCAGCAGCCAATTAGTTGGAAATGAGCAGTTCTTC
CASSQLVGNEQFF
>few|-|TRBV2|TRBJ2-7
TGTGCCAGTCAACCTCAGCGGGACACCTACGAGCAGTACTTC
CASQPQRDTYEQYF
>-|-|TRBV2|TRBJ1-1
TGTGCCAGCAGTGATCGGGTAGGGAGGGGTACTGAAGCTTTCTTT
CASSDRVGRGTEAFF
>-|TRBD2|TRBV7-8|TRBJ2-7
TGTGCCAGCAGCTTCAGGCCCGGGACTAGCGGGAGCTATGAGCAGTACTTC
CASSFRPGTSGSYEQYF
>-|-|TRBV5-1|TRBJ1-4
TGCGCCAGCAGCTTGGGGCAGGGTGCAACTAATGAAAAACTGTTTTTT
CASSLGQGATNEKLFF
>-|TRBD2|TRBV30|TRBJ2-1
TGTGCCTGGAGTGGACCGGGACTAGCGGTGAATGAGCAGTTCTTC
CAWSGPGLAVNEQFF
>-|TRBD1|TRBV27|TRBJ1-6
TGTGCCAGCAGTTTTCGGCCGACAGGGAATTCACCCCTCCACTTT
CASSFRPTGNSPLHF
>-|TRBD1|TRBV5-6|TRBJ2-7
TGTGCCAGCAGCTTGGGGCCGACAGGGGGGTACGAGCAGTACTTC
CASSLGPTGGYEQYF
>once|TRBD1|TRBV19|TRBJ2-5
TGTGCCAGTGCCAACGACAGGGATATCGGGGAGACCCAGTACTTC
CASANDRDIGETQYF
>-|TRBD2|TRBV27|TRBJ2-3
TGTGCCAGCAGTTTTCGACTAGCGCGCACAGATACGCAGTATTTT
CASSFRLARTDTQYF
>-|TRBD2|TRBV4-2|TRBJ2-1
TGTGCCAGCAGCCAAACTAGCGGGAGTTACAATGAGCAGTTCTTC
CASSQTSGSYNEQFF
>-|-|TRBV5-5|TRBJ1-2
TGTGCCAGCAGCTTAACCTCATCGACTGATAACTATGGCTACACCTTC
CASSLTSSTDNYGYTF
>medium-sized|-|TRBV11-3|TRBJ2-2
TGTGCCAGCAGCTTAGTACTAGCCGACACCGGGGAGCTGTTTTTT
CASSLVLADTGELFF
>-|-|TRBV6-5|TRBJ1-2
TGTGCCAGCCGGCGGTTCTATGGCTACACCTTC
CASRRFYGYTF
>-|-|TRBV6-1|TRBJ2-3
TGTGCCAGCAGGTCTTATGGGGGAGTAACAGATACGCAGTATTTT
CASRSYGGVTDTQYF
>few|-|TRBV5-4|TRBJ2-2
TGTGCCAGCAGCTTGCAACCCAGCGGGGAGCTGTTTTTT
CASSLQPSGELFF
>-|-|TRBV6-4|TRBJ2-2
TGTGCCAGGCCCTATCTAGTGAGGGATCCCGGGGAGCTGTTTTTT
CARPYLVRDPGELFF
>-|TRBD1|TRBV7-3|TRBJ1-4
TGTGCCAGCAGCACGACAGGGGGGTCTGAAAAACTGTTTTTT
CASSTTGGSEKLFF
>-|TRBD2|TRBV5-4|TRBJ2-7
TGTGCCAGCAGCCAGGGGACTAGCGGGAGCTCCTACGAGCAGTACTTC
CASSQGTSGSSYEQYF
>-|TRBD1|TRBV5-1|TRBJ2-7
TGCGCCAGCAGCGTGGGACAGGGCTCCTACGAGCAGTACTTC
CASSVGQGSYEQYF
>-|-|TRBV15|TRBJ2-6
TGTGCCACCAGCAGAGAATCCGGGGGTGGGGCCAACGTCCTGACTTTC
CATSRESGGGANVLTF
>medium-sized|-|TRBV11-1|TRBJ2-2
TGTGCCAGCAGCCGAGGGCAGTCCGGGGAGCTGTTTTTT
CASSRGQSGELFF
>-|-|TRBV7-6|TRBJ2-3
TGTGCCAGCAGCCGACAGGCTAGCGGAATACTTAGCACAGATACGCAGTATTTT
CASSRQASGILSTDTQYF
>-|-|TRBV9|TRBJ1-3
TGTGCCAGCAGCGTCGGAACCTCTGGAAACACCATATATTTT
CASSVGTSGNTIYF
>-|-|TRBV4-2|TRBJ2-1
TGTGCCAGCAGCCAATTTGGGACCGCGAGCTCCTACAATGAGCAGTTCTTC
CASSQFGTASSYNEQFF
>-|TRBD2|TRBV11-2|TRBJ2-5
TGTGCCAGCAGCTTGAGCGGGAGCGGGGAGACCCAGTACTTC
CASSLSGSGETQYF
>-|TRBD2|TRBV27|TRBJ2-1
TGTGCCAGCAGTATAAGGACTAGCGGGAGGCCTTTGGACAATGAGCAGTTCTTC
CASSIRTSGRPLDNEQFF
>-|TRBD1|TRBV12-5|TRBJ2-1
TGTGCTAGTGGTTTGGGACAGGGGGAGAATGAGCAGTTCTTC
CASGLGQGENEQFF
>-|-|TRBV7-8|TRBJ2-7
TGTGCCAGCAGCCCGCAAATCCTCTACGAGCAGTACTTC
CASSPQILYEQYF
>-|-|TRBV23-1|TRBJ1-3
TGCGCCAGGGGTTGGGTATTGGGAAACACCATATATTTT
CARGWVLGNTIYF
>-|TRBD2|TRBV6-4|TRBJ2-1
TGTGCCAGCAGTGGGACTAGCGAGGGTGAGCAGTTCTTC
CASSGTSEGEQFF
>-|-|TRBV6-5|TRBJ2-1
TGTGCCAGCAGTTACGGGTGGGAGCAGTTCTTC
CASSYGWEQFF
>few|TRBD1|TRBV27|TRBJ1-3
TGTGCCAGCAGCAGACAGGGGGCGACTGGAAACACCATATATTTT
CASSRQGATGNTIYF
>-|-|TRBV7-6|TRBJ1-6
TGTGCCTCGAGCCGGGGGCCCGATTCACCCCTCCACTTT
CASSRGPDSPLHF
>-|-|TRBV4-3|TRBJ2-3
TGCGCCAGCAGCCAAGATACCCGAACAGATACGCAGTATTTT
CASSQDTRTDTQYF
>-|-|TRBV9|TRBJ1-1
TGTGCCAGCAGCCCTCAAGGCTTGGGGACCACTGAAGCTTTCTTT
CASSPQGLGTTEAFF
>-|TRBD2|TRBV5-4|TRBJ2-1
TGTGCCAGCAGCTTGGATCGGGAGGCCTACAATGAGCAGTTCTTC
CASSLDREAYNEQFF
>-|TRBD2|TRBV11-1|TRBJ2-1
TGTGCCAGCAGCTTAATGGTAGCGGGACATGAGCAGTTCTTC
CASSLMVAGHEQFF
>-|-|TRBV10-2|TRBJ1-4
TGCGCCAGCAGTGAGGGGCGGGGGAGTGAAAAACTGTTTTTT
CASSEGRGSEKLFF